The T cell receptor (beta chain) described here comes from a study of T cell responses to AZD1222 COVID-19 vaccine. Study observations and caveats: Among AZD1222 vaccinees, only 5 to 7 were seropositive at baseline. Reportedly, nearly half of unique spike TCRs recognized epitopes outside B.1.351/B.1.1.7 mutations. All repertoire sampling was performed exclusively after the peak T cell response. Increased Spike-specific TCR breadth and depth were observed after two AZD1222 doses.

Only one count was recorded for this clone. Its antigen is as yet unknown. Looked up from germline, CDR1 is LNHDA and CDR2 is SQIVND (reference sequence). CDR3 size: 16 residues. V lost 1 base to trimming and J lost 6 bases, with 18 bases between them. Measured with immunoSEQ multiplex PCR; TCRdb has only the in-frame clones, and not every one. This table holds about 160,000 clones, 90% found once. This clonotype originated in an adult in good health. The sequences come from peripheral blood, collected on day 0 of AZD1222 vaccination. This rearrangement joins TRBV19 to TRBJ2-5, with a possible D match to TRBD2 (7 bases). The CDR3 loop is CASSIGGGVGPKTQYF. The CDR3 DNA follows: TGTGCCAGTAGTATAGGCGGGGGCGTTGGGCCGAAGACCCAGTACTTC.